This TCR beta chain was profiled in a study of metastatic and nonmetastatic thyroid tumors. Study-wide background: Malignant thyroid and benign thyroid patients provided blood and tumor or nodule tissue whose repertoires were compared. General study results and limits: It was reportedly found that TCR beta diversity was significantly higher in malignant thyroid tumors than in benign nodules, a difference seen in both blood and tumor samples.

V was cut by 6 bases and J by 1 base, with 11 bases left in between. Germline CDR1 SGDLS, CDR2 YYNGEE. The CDR3 length is 14 residues. In the study's own analysis: To classify distant metastasis in papillary thyroid cancer, a model was built from CDR3 differences across clinicopathological groups. TCRdb re-called the PCR reads via MiXCR. The V and J calls follow TCRdb's processing rather than the paper's. Among about 30,000 clones listed, roughly 35% were seen once. Patients had received no treatment of any kind before thyroid surgery. Notes on this clone: What it recognizes is unknown.

The rearrangement links TRBV9 to TRBJ2-1, with D perhaps TRBD1 or TRBD2 (7 bases each). This TCR derives from a female donor with papillary thyroid cancer or a benign thyroid nodule (not recorded which). Some clones in this sample may be carry-over from other donors' samples. The sequencing input was tumor tissue. In nucleotides, the CDR3 is TGTGCCAGCAAGCGGGACAGTTCCTACAATGAGCAGTTCTTC. Residues: CASKRDSSYNEQFF.